The rows below give T cell receptor beta chains drawn from one sample of a study of Graves' ophthalmopathy and Graves' hyperthyroidism. MiXCR, run by TCRdb on the multiplex PCR reads, gives a single entry per CDR3 protein. The top ten clones hold over 2.5% of a sample with about 700,000 distinct CDR3 sequences, under 50% of them seen once. Sequencing input: peripheral blood. Receptor source: an adult man with Graves' ophthalmopathy. The CDR3 runs from the conserved cysteine through the conserved F or W. D genes are given only for firm matches. Size is omitted from some rows. Given values are once, few, many or a class for expanded clones.

D gene	clone size	V gene	J gene	CDR3 protein	CDR3 DNA
.	few	TRBV27	TRBJ1-5	CASKTGRDNQPQHF	TGTGCCAGCAAAACCGGCAGGGACAATCAGCCCCAGCATTTT
.	many	TRBV5-1	TRBJ2-7	CASSLEALSSGPYEQYF	TGCGCCAGCAGCTTGGAGGCCCTCTCCTCGGGCCCCTACGAGCAGTACTTC
TRBD1	many	TRBV7-9	TRBJ2-5	CASSFGQGQETQYF	TGTGCCAGCAGCTTCGGACAGGGACAGGAGACCCAGTACTTC
TRBD1	.	TRBV11-2	TRBJ2-5	CASRAGTGVETQYF	TGTGCCAGCAGGGCCGGGACAGGGGTCGAGACCCAGTACTTC
.	many	TRBV19	TRBJ1-2	CASSFMTVLDGYTF	TGTGCCAGTAGTTTCATGACAGTGCTGGATGGCTACACCTTC
.	.	TRBV5-1	TRBJ1-4	CASSSLGMPNEKLFF	TGCGCCAGCAGCTCCTTAGGGATGCCTAATGAAAAACTGTTTTTT
TRBD1	many	TRBV4-2	TRBJ2-6	CASSQGQGSGANVLTF	TGTGCCAGCAGCCAGGGACAGGGCTCTGGGGCCAACGTCCTGACTTTC
TRBD1	many	TRBV12-3/TRBV12-4	TRBJ1-1	CASRTTGATEAFF	TGTGCCAGCAGAACCACAGGGGCCACTGAAGCTTTCTTT
.	.	TRBV12-5	TRBJ1-1	CASSPSTRWGVESTEAFF	TGTGCCAGCAGTCCCAGTACCCGATGGGGGGTCGAAAGTACTGAAGCTTTCTTT
.	.	TRBV11-2	TRBJ2-2	CASSFIPGPTGELFF	TGTGCCAGCAGCTTTATCCCAGGGCCCACCGGGGAGCTGTTTTTT
.	.	TRBV10-3	TRBJ2-7	CASSVDWTLLYEQYF	TGTGCCAGCAGTGTGGACTGGACGTTACTCTACGAGCAGTACTTC
.	many	TRBV6-5	TRBJ1-6	CASSYKGKNSPLHF	TGTGCCAGCAGTTATAAGGGGAAGAATTCACCCCTCCACTTT
.	.	TRBV9	TRBJ2-2	CASSYRSGNANTGELFF	TGTGCCAGCAGCTACCGGAGCGGTAACGCGAACACCGGGGAGCTGTTTTTT
TRBD1	many	TRBV2	TRBJ1-4	CASSLYRDRPTTNEKLFF	TGTGCCAGCAGTCTATACCGGGACAGACCAACAACTAATGAAAAACTGTTTTTT
.	.	TRBV10-3	TRBJ2-7	CAISAPGTDVYEQYF	TGTGCCATCAGTGCGCCCGGGACGGACGTGTACGAGCAGTACTTC
.	many	TRBV29-1	TRBJ1-1	CSVINTEAFF	TGCAGCGTGATTAACACTGAAGCTTTCTTT
.	many	TRBV29-1	TRBJ1-2	CSVGGQSGYTF	TGCAGCGTTGGGGGCCAGAGCGGCTACACCTTC
.	.	TRBV7-2	TRBJ1-2	CASNLHRETALLGYGYTF	TGTGCCAGCAACCTTCACAGGGAAACTGCCCTGCTAGGCTATGGCTACACCTTC
.	.	TRBV10-3	TRBJ2-7	CAISEWSGGYEQYF	TGTGCCATCAGTGAGTGGTCAGGGGGGTACGAGCAGTACTTC
.	many	TRBV7-9	TRBJ1-1	CASSLGHFQAFF	TGTGCCAGCAGCTTGGGACATTTCCAGGCTTTCTTT
.	.	TRBV9	TRBJ2-2	CASREGMGDTGELFF	TGTGCCAGCAGAGAGGGAATGGGTGACACCGGGGAGCTGTTTTTT
TRBD2	many	TRBV5-1	TRBJ2-7	CASSLSPSGEGYF	TGCGCCAGCAGCTTGTCTCCTAGCGGGGAAGGGTACTTC
.	many	TRBV7-9	TRBJ1-1	CASSLWEGEAFF	TGTGCCAGCAGCTTATGGGAGGGTGAAGCTTTCTTT
.	.	TRBV29-1	TRBJ1-2	CSLAPGTDYGYTF	TGCAGCTTGGCCCCCGGGACGGACTATGGCTACACCTTC
.	many	TRBV7-8	TRBJ2-7	CASSLRGNSYEQYF	TGTGCCAGCAGCTTACGGGGAAACTCCTACGAGCAGTACTTC
.	.	TRBV30	TRBJ1-1	CAWSAGVPQPAEAFF	TGTGCCTGGAGTGCAGGGGTCCCCCAGCCCGCTGAAGCTTTCTTT
.	.	TRBV30	TRBJ1-2	CAWSVRAVPGYTF	TGTGCCTGGAGTGTGAGGGCAGTCCCTGGCTACACCTTC
.	many	TRBV7-3	TRBJ2-5	CASSLTRRETQYF	TGTGCCAGCAGCTTAACCCGGAGGGAGACCCAGTACTTC
.	many	TRBV5-1	TRBJ1-2	CASSSGVYGYTF	TGCGCCAGCTCATCAGGGGTCTATGGCTACACCTTC
TRBD2	.	TRBV3-1	TRBJ2-7	CASSPGEGRIYF	TGTGCCAGCAGCCCTGGGGAGGGGCGGATTTACTTC
TRBD1	many	TRBV10-2	TRBJ1-5	CASSSQGNQPQHF	TGCGCCAGCAGTTCACAGGGGAATCAGCCCCAGCATTTT
.	many	TRBV25-1	TRBJ1-6	CASSPGGGTYSPLHF	TGTGCCAGCAGCCCCGGGGGCGGAACATATTCACCCCTCCACTTT
.	few	TRBV5-8	TRBJ2-7	CASSFQGSSPNFYEQYF	TGTGCCAGCAGCTTCCAGGGTTCCTCCCCGAACTTCTACGAGCAGTACTTC
.	.	TRBV10-3	TRBJ1-4	CAMREETGTGKLFF	TGTGCCATGCGGGAGGAAACGGGGACCGGTAAACTGTTTTTT
.	few	TRBV6-5	TRBJ2-2	CASSYLAGELFF	TGTGCCAGCAGTTACTTGGCCGGGGAGCTGTTTTTT
TRBD2	few	TRBV12-3/TRBV12-4	TRBJ2-5	CASSFNSGSGRETQYF	TGTGCCAGCAGTTTTAATTCGGGTAGCGGGAGAGAGACCCAGTACTTC
.	many	TRBV29-1	TRBJ2-6	CSVVAGANVLTF	TGCAGCGTAGTAGCTGGGGCCAACGTCCTGACTTTC
.	many	TRBV12-3/TRBV12-4	TRBJ2-5	CASSSGIQETQYF	TGTGCCAGCAGTTCAGGAATCCAAGAGACCCAGTACTTC
.	.	TRBV2	TRBJ2-6	CASSDDRTGANVLTF	TGTGCCAGCAGTGATGATAGGACAGGGGCCAACGTCCTGACTTTC
.	few	TRBV6-1	TRBJ1-5	CASSEIITGSQPQHF	TGTGCCAGCAGTGAAATCATCACAGGGAGTCAGCCCCAGCATTTT
.	few	TRBV29-1	TRBJ2-5	CSATEGTQYF	TGCAGCGCCACGGAGGGGACCCAGTACTTC
.	.	TRBV10-3	TRBJ2-5	CAISVASGAGQVPETQYF	TGTGCCATCAGTGTTGCCTCTGGGGCAGGGCAAGTTCCGGAGACCCAGTACTTC
.	.	TRBV12-5	TRBJ1-5	CASGLSGNQPQHF	TGTGCTAGTGGTTTGTCAGGCAATCAGCCCCAGCATTTT
.	.	TRBV7-2	TRBJ2-1	CASSLVWASEQFF	TGTGCCAGCAGCTTAGTTTGGGCTAGCGAGCAGTTCTTC
.	many	TRBV5-1	TRBJ1-1	CASSPTGWDTEAFF	TGCGCCAGCAGCCCTACAGGGTGGGACACTGAAGCTTTCTTT
TRBD1	many	TRBV29-1	TRBJ1-1	CSARTGFPEAFF	TGCAGCGCCAGGACAGGGTTCCCTGAAGCTTTCTTT
TRBD2	few	TRBV29-1	TRBJ2-1	CSVVGLAGGEEQFF	TGCAGCGTTGTTGGGCTAGCGGGAGGGGAGGAGCAGTTCTTC
TRBD1	many	TRBV12-3/TRBV12-4	TRBJ1-5	CASSSGTGGAGQPQHF	TGTGCCAGCAGTTCGGGGACAGGGGGCGCCGGTCAGCCCCAGCATTTT
.	.	TRBV2	TRBJ2-1	CASSHPAAGYSNEQFF	TGTGCCAGCAGCCACCCGGCGGCGGGGTACTCCAATGAGCAGTTCTTC
.	many	TRBV29-1	TRBJ1-2	CSALDIYGYTF	TGCAGCGCCCTAGACATCTATGGCTACACCTTC
.	many	TRBV6-1	TRBJ1-6	CASIWTANSPLHF	TGTGCCAGCATATGGACGGCTAATTCACCCCTCCACTTT
.	many	TRBV29-1	TRBJ1-1	CSAQVNTEAFF	TGCAGCGCACAGGTGAACACTGAAGCTTTCTTT
.	many	TRBV20-1	TRBJ1-2	CSARAQGRNYGYTF	TGCAGTGCTAGAGCCCAGGGCAGGAACTATGGCTACACCTTC
TRBD1	few	TRBV5-5	TRBJ2-2	CASRRTGTDTAGELFF	TGTGCCAGCAGACGTACCGGGACAGATACCGCCGGGGAGCTGTTTTTT
TRBD1	.	TRBV10-3	TRBJ1-2	CASSEVGGQTPWGYTF	TGTGCCAGCAGTGAGGTCGGGGGACAGACCCCCTGGGGCTACACCTTC
TRBD1	many	TRBV2	TRBJ2-7	CASSMGQPYEQYF	TGTGCCAGCAGTATGGGACAGCCCTACGAGCAGTACTTC
.	.	TRBV27	TRBJ2-5	CASSPTFWEAQYF	TGTGCCAGCAGTCCTACCTTTTGGGAGGCCCAGTACTTC